This is a list of T cell receptor beta chains from one sample in a study of metastatic and nonmetastatic thyroid tumors. From the PCR reads, TCRdb re-called clones with MiXCR. The sample shows around 31,000 clones, less than 30% of them seen only once. Source material: blood. These receptors were collected from a female donor with papillary thyroid cancer or a benign thyroid nodule (not recorded which). Some clones in this sample may be carry-over from other donors' samples. The CDR3 runs from the conserved cysteine through the conserved F or W. D genes are given only for firm matches. Expanded clones are given a class, and other clones once, few, many or no size at all.

>NA|TRBJ2-5|TRBV20-1|NA
TGCAGTGCCGGGGTTCCCGGGGCGGCAGGAGAGACCCAGTACTTC
CSAGVPGAAGETQYF
>few|TRBJ1-2|TRBV19|NA
TGTGCCAGTAGTAGCACCAGACGTGGCTACACCTTC
CASSSTRRGYTF
>NA|TRBJ1-2|TRBV11-2|NA
TGTGCCAGCAGCTCTAGGTCTTTTGGTGGCTACACCTTC
CASSSRSFGGYTF
>many|TRBJ2-1|TRBV4-1|NA
TGCGCCAGCAGCCAAGTCGGGGGAAGGGGAAATGAGCAGTTCTTC
CASSQVGGRGNEQFF
>many|TRBJ2-2|TRBV9|NA
TGTGCCAGCAGCCCGCTGGGGGGGGGCAACGGGGAGCTGTTTTTT
CASSPLGGGNGELFF
>NA|TRBJ1-5|TRBV4-1|NA
TGCGCCAGCGGACACGCTAGCAATCAGCCCCAGCATTTT
CASGHASNQPQHF
>few|TRBJ2-7|TRBV24-1|NA
TGTGCCACCAGTGTTGGCAGCGTAAGCTCCTACGAGCAGTACTTC
CATSVGSVSSYEQYF
>few|TRBJ1-2|TRBV12-3/TRBV12-4|TRBD1
TGTGCCAGCAGTACAGGGGTCTATGGCTACACCTTC
CASSTGVYGYTF
>few|TRBJ2-5|TRBV6-1|NA
TGTGCCAGCGGGCGGTGGGGGGAGACCCAGTACTTC
CASGRWGETQYF
>NA|TRBJ2-1|TRBV4-2|NA
TGTGCCAGCAGCCAAGATAGGGGGGTAGATGAGCAGTTCTTC
CASSQDRGVDEQFF
>NA|TRBJ1-3|TRBV27|NA
TGTGCCAGTAGTACTGGGACTACGGGAAACACCATATATTTT
CASSTGTTGNTIYF
>NA|TRBJ1-6|TRBV6-5|NA
TGTGCCAGCAGTTACTCCCAAGGGAATTCACCCCTCCACTTT
CASSYSQGNSPLHF
>few|TRBJ2-2|TRBV4-3|TRBD2
TGCGCCAGCAGCCAAGTCGGGGGGACCGGGGAGCTGTTTTTT
CASSQVGGTGELFF
>NA|TRBJ2-1|TRBV5-1|TRBD2
TGCGCCAGCAGCATGACCGGGACTAGCGGGGCGAATGAGCAGTTCTTC
CASSMTGTSGANEQFF
>few|TRBJ1-5|TRBV24-1|NA
TGTGCCACCAGTGAGGGCGGAATGTATAGCAATCAGCCCCAGCATTTT
CATSEGGMYSNQPQHF
>many|TRBJ2-1|TRBV7-2|NA
TGTGCCAGCAGCTTCCAAATGGGCAATGAGCAGTTCTTC
CASSFQMGNEQFF
>few|TRBJ2-2|TRBV27|TRBD2
TGTGCCAGCAGTTCCCTTAGCGGGAGGGCCCCCGGGGAGCTGTTTTTT
CASSSLSGRAPGELFF
>NA|TRBJ1-6|TRBV30|NA
TGTGCCTGGAGTGAGACCGATAATTCACCCCTCCACTTT
CAWSETDNSPLHF
>NA|TRBJ1-2|TRBV5-8|NA
TGTGCCAGCAGCTTGGGCCGGATCTATGGCTACACCTTC
CASSLGRIYGYTF
>NA|TRBJ1-1|TRBV11-2|TRBD1
TGTGCCAGCTGGCGGACAGGTGGTATGGTGGGCACTGAAGCTTTCTTT
CASWRTGGMVGTEAFF